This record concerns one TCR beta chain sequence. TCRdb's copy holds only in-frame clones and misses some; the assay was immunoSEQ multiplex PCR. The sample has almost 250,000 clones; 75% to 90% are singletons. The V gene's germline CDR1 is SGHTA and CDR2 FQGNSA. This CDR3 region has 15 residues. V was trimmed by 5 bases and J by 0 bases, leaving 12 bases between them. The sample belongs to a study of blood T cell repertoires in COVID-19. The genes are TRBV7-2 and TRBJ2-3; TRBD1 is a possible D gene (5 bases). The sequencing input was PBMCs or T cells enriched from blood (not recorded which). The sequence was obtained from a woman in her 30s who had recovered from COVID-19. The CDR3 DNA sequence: TGTGCCAGCAGCCCCCAGACAGTGAGCACAGATACGCAGTATTTT. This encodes CASSPQTVSTDTQYF.